Below, 32 T cell receptor beta chains from the same sample are listed, as sequenced in a study of cytomegalovirus exposure and HLA in healthy donors. 13 Jbeta primers and 60 Vbeta primers were used for the PCR. The table came from immunoSEQ multiplex PCR; TCRdb's copy has only in-frame clones and leaves some out. Here the sample spans 150,000 to 200,000 clones, roughly 71% being singletons. Sequencing was carried out using PBMCs. These TCRs come from a woman in her 50s in good health and CMV-seropositive.

The chain carries TRBV30 and TRBJ2-1; 12 bases line up with TRBD2. CDR1 and CDR2 (germline): GTSNPN, SVGIG (reference sequence). This CDR3 has 16 amino acids. Germline trimming cut 8 bases from V and 9 bases from J; bases unmatched to any gene: 17. The CDR3, as DNA: TGTGCCGGATCTAGCGGGGGGGCCTTGCTCTTTGGTGAGCAGTTCTTC. Translation gives CAGSSGGALLFGEQFF.

This clone turned up a few times. The chain recombines TRBV23-1 with TRBJ1-2; 12 bases fit TRBD1. TRBV23-1 is flagged as an ORF with uncertain function. The CDR3 is made up of 16 amino acids. V was pared by 6 bases and J by 2 bases, with 7 bases of the junction left unmatched. The CDR3 sequence is CASRPGQGAPNYGYTF. The CDR3 region has the DNA TGCGCCAGCAGGCCGGGACAGGGGGCCCCAAACTATGGCTACACCTTC.

The V and J genes are TRBV10-3 and TRBJ2-5, with D uncertain. There are 10 residues in the CDR3. The V gene's germline CDR1 is ENHRY and CDR2 SYGVKD. V lost 8 bases to trimming and J lost 5 bases, with 6 bases between them. The CDR3: CAIPAETQYF. The CDR3 nucleotides read TGTGCCATCCCCGCGGAGACCCAGTACTTC.

The chain links TRBV6-1 to TRBJ1-6, with 10 bases aligning to TRBD1. Losses at the gene ends were 6 bases for V and 9 bases for J; bases not matched to a gene: 5. CDR1 and CDR2 from the germline V gene are MNHNS and SASEGT. The CDR3 extends over 14 amino acids. The CDR3 sequence is CASSSDRGLSPLHF. DNA of the CDR3: TGTGCCAGCAGCAGCGACAGGGGGCTTTCACCCCTCCACTTT.

The V gene is TRBV25-1, the J gene TRBJ1-1; D unresolved. Germline V gene sequence: CDR1 MGHDK, CDR2 SYGVNS. V was shortened by 1 base and J by 8 bases, with 17 bases between the two germline ends. The CDR3 is 15 amino acids. The CDR3 loop reads CASSELRVPSPEAFF. Written as DNA, the CDR3 is TGTGCCAGCAGTGAATTAAGAGTACCGTCTCCCGAAGCTTTCTTT.

The chain couples TRBV19 to TRBJ2-7; D perhaps matches TRBD2 (5 bases). This CDR3 has 15 residues. CDR1 is LNHDA, CDR2 SQIVND, per germline (reference sequence). V was clipped by 0 bases and J by 3 bases, with 12 bases between them. In nucleotides, the CDR3 is TGTGCCAGTAGTATAGACCCAGACCGGGGCTACGAGCAGTACTTC. Its protein is CASSIDPDRGYEQYF.

The chain couples TRBV10-3 to TRBJ1-3; 8 nucleotides align to TRBD1. The CDR3 is 18 residues long. Germline trimming cut 2 bases from V and 2 bases from J; bases unmatched to any gene: 11. Germline V gives CDR1 ENHRY, CDR2 SYGVKD. CDR3: CAISEPSGQGIPGNTIYF. Written as DNA, the CDR3 is TGTGCCATCAGTGAGCCCTCCGGACAGGGCATCCCTGGAAACACCATATATTTT.

The J gene is TRBJ1-3, the V gene TRBV5-1; 7 nucleotides match TRBD1. V trimming: 1 base; J trimming: 4 bases; junction bases outside the gene matches: 2. The CDR3 has 14 residues. Germline loops: CDR1 SGHRS, CDR2 YFSETQ. The CDR3 here is CASSLWGQGNTIYF. CDR3 sequence (DNA): TGCGCCAGCAGCTTGTGGGGACAGGGAAACACCATATATTTT.

The CDR3 region is CASRRGGGGEETQYF. The CDR3, as DNA: TGTGCCTCCCGTCGGGGCGGGGGTGGTGAAGAGACCCAGTACTTC. J is TRBJ2-5 and V is TRBV10-3; 7 bases match TRBD2. Germline-derived CDR1 and CDR2 are ENHRY and SYGVKD. This CDR3 contains 15 residues. The V and J ends lost 11 bases and 3 bases, in that order; junction bases with no gene match: 15.

The CDR3 spells CAISSTEGLSSYNSPLHF. As DNA, the CDR3 is TGTGCCATCAGTTCTACAGAGGGACTGAGCTCCTATAATTCACCCCTCCACTTT. V gene TRBV10-3 combines with J gene TRBJ1-6; a possible D gene is TRBD1 (5 bases). This CDR3 spans 18 amino acids. Trimming shortened V by 5 bases and J by 0 bases, and 17 bases separated the two germline ends. The germline gives CDR1 ENHRY, CDR2 SYGVKD.

J is TRBJ1-5 and V is TRBV5-1; TRBD1 is a possible D gene (6 bases). This CDR3 has 14 amino acids. CDR1 is SGHRS and CDR2 is YFSETQ in the germline V gene. V lost 0 bases to trimming and J lost 9 bases, with 13 bases between them. The CDR3 DNA reads TGCGCCAGCAGCTTGGAGGCAGGGGTATCGCCCCAGCATTTT. This codes for CASSLEAGVSPQHF.

About this clone itself: Within the sample, other DNA sequences also encode this same CDR3. The rearrangement joins TRBV7-9 to TRBJ1-1; 8 nucleotides line up with TRBD1. The V and J ends lost 5 bases and 0 bases, in that order; junction bases with no gene match: 5. The germline CDR1 and CDR2 sequences are SEHNR and FQNEAQ (reference sequence). The CDR3 runs to 15 residues. CDR3 sequence: CASSKTGVMNTEAFF. The DNA for the CDR3 is TGTGCCAGCAGCAAGACAGGGGTGATGAACACTGAAGCTTTCTTT.

This clone was seen a few times. This chain joins TRBV6-1 and TRBJ1-5; tentative D call: TRBD1 (6 bases). The germline gives CDR1 MNHNS, CDR2 SASEGT. Deletions cut 4 bases from V and 2 bases from J, with 15 bases between. The CDR3 is 16 amino acids. The DNA of the CDR3 is TGTGCCAGCAGTGTTCCGGGGGGCGATGGCAATCAGCCCCAGCATTTT. It is translated as CASSVPGGDGNQPQHF.

The J gene is TRBJ2-6, the V gene TRBV5-1; D perhaps matches TRBD2 (8 bases). Germline CDR1 is SGHRS and CDR2 is YFSETQ. V gave up 1 base and J gave up 2 bases, with 13 bases separating them. The CDR3 runs 17 residues. CDR3 loop: CASSLREGATGANVLTF. CDR3 nucleotide sequence: TGCGCCAGCAGCTTGCGGGAGGGGGCCACTGGGGCCAACGTCCTGACTTTC.

This clone was detected only once. This chain uses TRBV7-6 with TRBJ2-5; the match to TRBD2 covers 8 bases. J lost 4 bases, V lost 8 bases, and 3 bases had no gene match. Germline CDR1 reads SGHVS; CDR2 reads FNYEAQ. This CDR3 comprises 12 residues. The DNA of the CDR3 is TGTGCCAGCTCCGCGGGGGGAGAGACCCAGTACTTC. It yields the protein CASSAGGETQYF.

The chain combines TRBV4-2 with TRBJ1-2; 11 positions agree with TRBD1. CDR1 and CDR2 from the germline V gene are LGHNA and YNFKEQ. The CDR3 contains 13 residues. V lost 4 bases to trimming and J lost 7 bases; unmatched junction nucleotides: 2. This chain's CDR3 is CASSRGQGVGYTF. CDR3 bases: TGTGCCAGCAGCCGGGGACAGGGGGTTGGCTACACCTTC.

The chain couples TRBV28 to TRBJ1-2, with 8 bases that match TRBD1. V lost 6 bases and J lost 2; bases outside the gene matches: 11. Germline lookup yields CDR1 MDHEN and CDR2 SYDVKM. The CDR3 is 16 amino acids. The CDR3 loop is CASSLPPGQGNYGYTF. The CDR3 DNA is TGTGCCAGCAGCCTCCCCCCCGGACAGGGAAACTATGGCTACACCTTC.

The CDR3 DNA follows: TGTGCCAGCAGCTCCCTGGGACAGGGGGTAACCGGGGAGCTGTTTTTT. Translated, it gives CASSSLGQGVTGELFF. J is TRBJ2-2 and V is TRBV9; 11 bases align to TRBD1. The CDR3 totals 16 residues. The germline V gene has CDR1 SGDLS and CDR2 YYNGEE. J lost 5 bases, V lost 4 bases, and 7 bases had no gene match.

The V gene is TRBV6-1, the J gene TRBJ2-3; 11 nucleotides align to TRBD2. Germline lookup yields CDR1 MNHNS and CDR2 SASEGT. J was trimmed by 2 bases and V by 4 bases; bases with no gene match: 5. The CDR3 is 16 residues long. The CDR3 reads CASSGPSGGTTDTQYF. The DNA for the CDR3 is TGTGCCAGCAGTGGGCCTAGCGGGGGGACCACAGATACGCAGTATTTT.

V is TRBV9 and J is TRBJ1-2; TRBD1 aligns across 8 bases. V trimming: 0 bases; J trimming: 7 bases; junction bases outside the gene matches: 5. CDR3 length: 14 residues. Per the germline V gene, CDR1 is SGDLS and CDR2 is YYNGEE. The CDR3 loop reads CASSVGSDRAGYTF. The CDR3 coding sequence is TGTGCCAGCAGCGTAGGTTCGGACAGGGCTGGCTACACCTTC.

The J gene is TRBJ2-7, the V gene TRBV20-1; no firm D call. Germline V gene sequence: CDR1 DFQATT, CDR2 SNEGSKA (reference sequence). CDR3 size: 11 residues. Between the trimmed V and J ends, which lost 5 bases and 2 bases, there was a span of 7 bases. The CDR3 nucleotides are TGCAGTGCTCTTCTAGCCTACGAGCAGTACTTC. Its translation is CSALLAYEQYF.

This clone turned up a few times. The chain is built from TRBV4-1 and TRBJ2-2; 9 bases agree with TRBD1. V lost 2 bases and J lost 0; bases outside the gene matches: 7. Germline CDR1 reads MGHRA; CDR2 reads YSYEKL. This CDR3 has 18 residues. The CDR3 nucleotides are TGCGCCAGCAGCCAAAAGTTGACAGGGGGGGCGAACACCGGGGAGCTGTTTTTT. Encoded protein: CASSQKLTGGANTGELFF.

This clone was recorded a few times. This rearrangement joins TRBV9 to TRBJ1-4, with unresolved D. CDR3 length equals 14 residues. V lost 3 bases to trimming and J lost 8 bases, with 14 bases between them. From germline, CDR1 is SGDLS and CDR2 YYNGEE. The CDR3 bases are TGTGCCAGCAGCGGCGGCCCCGCCCCAGAAAAACTGTTTTTT. It encodes CASSGGPAPEKLFF.

The chain links TRBV4-1 to TRBJ2-5; 7 bases line up with TRBD1. The V gene's germline CDR1 is MGHRA and CDR2 YSYEKL. CDR3 length: 15 amino acids. With V trimmed by 6 bases and J by 2 bases, 9 bases remained unmatched. The CDR3 loop reads CASRLTGSGQETQYF. CDR3 nucleotides: TGCGCCAGCAGACTGACAGGGTCAGGGCAAGAGACCCAGTACTTC.

The V gene is TRBV5-1, the J gene TRBJ2-1; TRBD1 matches at 9 bases. The CDR3 runs 12 residues. With 3 bases clipped from V and 8 bases from J, the junction kept 0 bases outside the gene matches. Germline lookup yields CDR1 SGHRS and CDR2 YFSETQ. This CDR3 is CASSWTGDEQFF. The CDR3, as DNA: TGCGCCAGCAGCTGGACAGGGGATGAGCAGTTCTTC.

The chain couples TRBV7-2 to TRBJ1-3, with TRBD1 as a possible D gene (5 bases). Germline V gene data show CDR1 as SGHTA and CDR2 as FQGNSA. This CDR3 is 15 amino acids long. V lost 5 bases and J lost 2, with 13 bases in between. Here the CDR3 reads CASSPQGNPGNTIYF. CDR3 bases: TGTGCCAGCAGCCCTCAGGGTAATCCTGGAAACACCATATATTTT.

The V gene is TRBV7-3, the J gene TRBJ2-1, with 16 bases that match TRBD2. CDR3 length: 21 residues. Germline loops: CDR1 SGHTA, CDR2 FQGTGA. Trimming took 4 bases from V and 1 from J; bases not matched to a gene: 13. In DNA form, the CDR3 reads TGTGCCAGCAGCTCCCCAACCCCGGGACTAGCGGGGGGGCCGTCCTACAATGAGCAGTTCTTC. The encoded protein is CASSSPTPGLAGGPSYNEQFF.

This clone has only a few counts. The V call is TRBV18, the J call TRBJ1-1; D is uncertain. The V and J ends lost 4 bases and 0 bases respectively, with 6 bases between them. Germline V gene sequence: CDR1 KGHSH, CDR2 LQKENI. The CDR3 is made up of 13 amino acids. CDR3 protein: CASSQGVNTEAFF. The CDR3 nucleotides read TGTGCCAGCTCACAGGGAGTGAACACTGAAGCTTTCTTT.

The V gene is TRBV10-3, the J gene TRBJ2-5; a weak D match, TRBD2 (7 bases). Germline CDR1 is ENHRY and CDR2 is SYGVKD. There are 14 residues in the CDR3. The V and J ends lost 3 bases and 5 bases respectively, with 13 bases between them. Here the CDR3 reads CAISERGGGETQYF. The DNA of the CDR3 is TGTGCCATCAGTGAAAGGGGGGGCGGGGAGACCCAGTACTTC.

V is TRBV5-4 and J is TRBJ1-4; 7 bases are shared with TRBD1. The CDR3 spans 15 residues. With V trimmed by 4 bases and J by 0 bases, 3 bases remained unmatched. Germline V gene sequence: CDR1 SGHNT, CDR2 YYREEE (reference sequence). CDR3 amino acids: CASSKTGATNEKLFF. DNA for the CDR3: TGTGCCAGCAGCAAAACAGGGGCAACTAATGAAAAACTGTTTTTT.

This chain connects TRBV11-2 to TRBJ2-1, with 8 bases lining up with TRBD1. CDR1 and CDR2 from the germline V gene are SGHAT and FQNNGV. Trimming cost V 6 bases and J 7 bases; bases outside gene matches: 8. The CDR3 runs to 14 residues. The CDR3 DNA follows: TGTGCCAGCAGGACCCAGGGGGCGCATAATGAGCAGTTCTTC. It is translated as CASRTQGAHNEQFF.

This clone was found once. This chain uses TRBV5-4 with TRBJ1-2; no clear D gene. CDR1 SGHNT and CDR2 YYREEE come from the germline V gene (reference sequence). V lost 9 bases and J 8 bases, leaving 11 bases between the germline ends. This CDR3 has 10 residues. The CDR3 bases are TGTGCCATACGCCGAGGGGGCTACACCTTC. Amino acid sequence: CAIRRGGYTF. Filled out from reference TRBV5-4 and TRBJ1-2, the complete variable domain reads ETGVTQSPTHLIKTRGQQVTLRCSSQSGHNTVSWYQQALGQGPQFIFQYYREEENGRGNFPPRFSGLQFPNYSSELNVNALELDDSALYLCAIRRGGYTFGSGTRLTVV.